This T cell receptor (beta chain) was found in a study of response to subunit inactivated influenza vaccine. Germline CDR1 SGHRS, CDR2 YFSETQ. V shed 4 bases, J shed 6 bases, and the junction held 10 bases outside the gene matches. The CDR3 length is 15 residues. This clonotype was seen more than once but under ten times. MiXCR, run by TCRdb on the RT-PCR reads, gives a single entry per CDR3 protein. The data hold about 570,000 distinct CDR3 sequences, with 11% observed a single time. These same records also appear under a second study, on T cells expressing NK-cell markers. From that report: UMIs were included in TCR beta cDNA generated by 5'RACE template switching. Researchers report these clonotypes also headed the CD3+CD56-NKG2C+ fraction in a few donors. The HCMV specificity of the expanded NKG2C+ T cell clones stayed unresolved.

Here the sequenced sample was PBMCs from blood, taken on the day of vaccination. The chain has TRBV5-1 and TRBJ2-3; TRBD2 agrees at 8 bases. This sequence originates from a man in his forties or fifties who received an inactivated influenza vaccine. The DNA of the CDR3 is TGCGCCAGCAGCCCCGGGGGGGCTAAACGGGATACGCAGTATTTT. Translation: CASSPGGAKRDTQYF.